This TCR beta chain derives from a study of PD-1 blockade in classical Hodgkin lymphoma. Study-level findings and limits: Healthy donors reportedly exceeded newly diagnosed patients in baseline TCR diversity. With CD4+ cells, TCR diversity rose significantly by C4D1, but not with CD8+ cells.

Unmatched junction bases numbered 5, after V lost 4 bases and J lost 1 base. CDR3 length: 16 residues. Per germline, CDR1 SGDLS and CDR2 YYNGEE. Points on this clone: Its antigen is currently unknown.

Time point: cycle 4 day 1 (C4D1), after 6 weeks of nivolumab. Patients all relapsed after autologous stem cell transplantation, and there was variation in brentuximab vedotin exposure. CD4+ T cells were purified from thawed PBMCs by magnetic negative selection. Responses achieved at best were complete response, partial response or progressive disease. Measured with immunoSEQ multiplex PCR; TCRdb has only the in-frame clones, and not every one. The data contain 20,000 to 25,000 clones, 80% of them singletons. This chain joins TRBV9 and TRBJ2-5; 12 bases line up with TRBD2. This sequence was found in a human donor with classical Hodgkin lymphoma. The sequences come from CD4+ T cells from blood, collected before the fourth cycle of nivolumab. Here the CDR3 reads CASSPGLAGIQETQYF. As DNA, the CDR3 is TGTGCCAGCAGCCCTGGACTAGCGGGGATCCAAGAGACCCAGTACTTC. The full variable domain, rest sourced from reference TRBV9 and TRBJ2-5, is DSGVTQTPKHLITATGQRVTLRCSPRSGDLSVYWYQQSLDQGLQFLIQYYNGEERAKGNILERFSAQQFPDLHSELNLSSLELGDSALYFCASSPGLAGIQETQYFGPGTRLLVL.